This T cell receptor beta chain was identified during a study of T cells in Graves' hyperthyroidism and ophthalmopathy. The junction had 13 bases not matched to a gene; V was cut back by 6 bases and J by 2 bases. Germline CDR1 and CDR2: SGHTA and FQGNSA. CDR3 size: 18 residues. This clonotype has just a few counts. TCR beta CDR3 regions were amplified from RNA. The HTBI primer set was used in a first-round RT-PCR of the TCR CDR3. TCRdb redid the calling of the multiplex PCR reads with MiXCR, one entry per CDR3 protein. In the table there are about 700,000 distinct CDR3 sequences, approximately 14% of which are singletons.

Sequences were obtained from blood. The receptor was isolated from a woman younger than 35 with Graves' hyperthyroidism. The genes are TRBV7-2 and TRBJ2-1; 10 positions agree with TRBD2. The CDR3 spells CASSSLAGATPPYNEQFF. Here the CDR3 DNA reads TGTGCCAGCAGTAGCCTAGCGGGAGCCACACCACCCTACAATGAGCAGTTCTTC.